A single sample is the source of the 26 T cell receptor beta chains below, sequenced in a study of a mutant IDH1 vaccine in newly diagnosed glioma. Stated time point: baseline, week 1 (first vaccination visit). Treatment in this sample: pre-vaccination baseline after standard-of-care therapy. Produced via immunoSEQ multiplex PCR; TCRdb's table is partial and in-frame only. In the table there are tens of thousands of clones, more than 85% of which are singletons. Source: PBMCs, taken from a glioma patient treated with radiotherapy, temozolomide or both. These receptors all come from a middle-aged woman with glioma.

This rearrangement joins TRBV6-1 to TRBJ1-6, with D maybe TRBD1 (5 bases). The CDR3 is 17 amino acids. V shed 3 bases and J shed 2 bases, with 14 bases lying between them. Looked up from germline, CDR1 is MNHNS and CDR2 is SASEGT. The CDR3 nucleotides read TGTGCCAGCAGTGAGTCTGCAGGGATTCCCTATAATTCACCCCTCCACTTT. Its translation is CASSESAGIPYNSPLHF.

This chain links TRBV7-9 with TRBJ1-5, with 9 bases aligning to TRBD1. The CDR3 runs to 16 residues. Germline-derived CDR1 and CDR2 are SEHNR and FQNEAQ (reference sequence). Germline trimming cut 3 bases from V and 5 bases from J; bases unmatched to any gene: 8. CDR3 nucleotide sequence: TGTGCCAGCAGCTTGGGACAGGGAATGGGGGATCAGCCCCAGCATTTT. Translation: CASSLGQGMGDQPQHF.

The chain uses TRBV2 and TRBJ2-1; possible D gene TRBD1, 7 bases. The germline V gene encodes CDR1 SNHLY and CDR2 FYNNEI. The length of the CDR3 is 11 residues. V was clipped by 10 bases and J by 9 bases, with 13 bases between them. The CDR3 here is CAKHRGGEQFF. The DNA for the CDR3 is TGTGCCAAACACAGGGGAGGTGAGCAGTTCTTC.

The chain links TRBV4-1 to TRBJ1-1; D gene ambiguous. CDR3 length equals 15 residues. Germline V gives CDR1 MGHRA, CDR2 YSYEKL. V was shortened by 1 base and J by 3 bases, with 12 bases between the two germline ends. The CDR3 DNA reads as TGCGCCAGCAGCCAAGGTCAGGCCAGCTACACTGAAGCTTTCTTT. Protein sequence: CASSQGQASYTEAFF.

The genes are TRBV5-1 and TRBJ1-1, with D possibly TRBD1 on 6 matching bases. The CDR3 has 14 amino acids. Germline V gene data show CDR1 as SGHRS and CDR2 as YFSETQ. V lost 3 bases and J 0 bases, leaving 9 bases between the germline ends. CDR3 bases: TGCGCCAGCAGCTCCAGGGGTATGAACACTGAAGCTTTCTTT. It encodes CASSSRGMNTEAFF.

This sequence joins TRBV12-5 and TRBJ1-1; perhaps TRBD1 as D (6 bases). Germline V gene lookup returns CDR1 LGHNT and CDR2 FRNRAP. Trimming shortened V by 0 bases and J by 5 bases, and 34 bases separated the two germline ends. The CDR3 runs to 22 residues. CDR3 loop: CASGLVLTGAGFSGERETEAFF. Written as DNA, the CDR3 is TGTGCTAGTGGTTTGGTACTGACGGGGGCAGGGTTCTCCGGTGAACGAGAAACTGAAGCTTTCTTT. The full variable domain, completed using reference TRBV12-5 and TRBJ1-1, is DARVTQTPRHKVTEMGQEVTMRCQPILGHNTVFWYRQTMMQGLELLAYFRNRAPLDDSGMPKDRFSAEMPDATLATLKIQPSEPRDSAVYFCASGLVLTGAGFSGERETEAFFGQGTRLTVV.

The V and J genes are TRBV7-2 and TRBJ2-5, with TRBD2 matching over 10 bases. The germline V gene has CDR1 SGHTA and CDR2 FQGNSA. V shed 4 bases, J shed 5 bases, and the junction held 7 bases outside the gene matches. The CDR3 extends over 15 amino acids. CDR3 region: CASSSLLAGRETQYF. CDR3 sequence (DNA): TGTGCCAGCAGCTCCCTACTAGCGGGGAGGGAGACCCAGTACTTC.

This clone was observed a handful of times. The rearrangement links TRBV6-5 to TRBJ1-2, with D maybe TRBD1 (5 bases). This CDR3 is built from 13 residues. V was pared by 10 bases and J by 3 bases, with 15 bases between. Germline V gives CDR1 MNHEY, CDR2 SVGAGI. In nucleotides, the CDR3 is TGTGCCACCTGGGACGTCCTCTACTATGGCTACACCTTC. It codes for CATWDVLYYGYTF.

The chain combines TRBV14 with TRBJ1-1; D remains unclear. Germline V CDR1 and CDR2: SGHDN, FVKESK. Trimming shortened V by 1 base and J by 0 bases, and 12 bases separated the two germline ends. This CDR3 region has 16 residues. CDR3 DNA: TGTGCCAGCAGCCAAGTGGATCTACGCATGAACACTGAAGCTTTCTTT. Its translation is CASSQVDLRMNTEAFF. Full variable domain (outside the CDR3, taken from reference TRBV14 and TRBJ1-1): EAGVTQFPSHSVIEKGQTVTLRCDPISGHDNLYWYRRVMGKEIKFLLHFVKESKQDESGMPNNRFLAERTGGTYSTLKVQPAELEDSGVYFCASSQVDLRMNTEAFFGQGTRLTVV.

The rearrangement links TRBV30 to TRBJ1-1; the D is unclear. Germline V gene lookup returns CDR1 GTSNPN and CDR2 SVGIG (reference sequence). This CDR3 contains 13 residues. The V gene lost 5 bases and the J gene lost 4 bases, with 14 bases spanning the gap. CDR3 DNA: TGTGCCTGGGGTCACATCAGTAGCACTGAAGCTTTCTTT. It is translated as CAWGHISSTEAFF.

This chain joins TRBV7-9 and TRBJ2-2; perhaps TRBD2 as D (6 bases). CDR1 and CDR2 from the germline V gene are SEHNR and FQNEAQ (reference sequence). Deletions cut 4 bases from V and 4 bases from J, with 16 bases between. This CDR3 contains 16 residues. The CDR3 spells CASSSPSSAITGELFF. CDR3 DNA: TGTGCCAGCAGCTCTCCTTCTAGCGCAATCACCGGGGAGCTGTTTTTT.

V usage is TRBV5-1 and J usage is TRBJ1-4, with 8 bases identical to TRBD1. The germline V gene has CDR1 SGHRS and CDR2 YFSETQ. V shed 6 bases, J shed 4 bases, and the junction held 2 bases outside the gene matches. The CDR3 is 13 residues long. CDR3 DNA sequence: TGCGCCAGCACAGGGGGCGATAATGAAAAACTGTTTTTT. Amino acids: CASTGGDNEKLFF.

This chain links TRBV7-2 with TRBJ2-7; D might be TRBD2 (5 bases). V shed 5 bases and J shed 3 bases, with 17 bases lying between them. CDR3 length equals 15 residues. The germline V gene has CDR1 SGHTA and CDR2 FQGNSA. CDR3: CASSNSGLRHYEQYF. In nucleotides, the CDR3 is TGTGCCAGCAGCAACTCAGGACTCAGGCACTACGAGCAGTACTTC.

V is TRBV6-5 and J is TRBJ1-1; a possible D gene is TRBD1 (6 bases). Deletions cut 7 bases from V and 11 bases from J, with 20 bases between. Germline lookup yields CDR1 MNHEY and CDR2 SVGAGI. The CDR3 consists of 13 residues. CDR3 residues: CASIKTGTSFAFF. As DNA, the CDR3 is TGTGCCAGCATAAAGACAGGTACAAGTTTTGCTTTCTTT.

The chain is built from TRBV7-9 and TRBJ2-7; TRBD1 aligns across 8 bases. The junction had 5 bases not matched to a gene; V was cut back by 0 bases and J by 4 bases. Germline V gene sequence: CDR1 SEHNR, CDR2 FQNEAQ (reference sequence). This CDR3 comprises 15 residues. The CDR3 reads CASSLAQGAGYEQYF. CDR3 in DNA: TGTGCCAGCAGCTTAGCGCAGGGGGCGGGTTACGAGCAGTACTTC.

Here the CDR3 reads CASSKVGEENNTEAFF. As DNA, the CDR3 is TGTGCCAGCAGCAAAGTGGGGGAAGAGAATAACACTGAAGCTTTCTTT. V and J are TRBV21-1 and TRBJ1-1. TRBV21-1 is recorded as a pseudogene. The CDR3 extends over 16 amino acids.

The CDR3 loop is CASSLGPYGYTF. The CDR3, as DNA: TGTGCCAGCAGCCTGGGACCCTATGGCTACACCTTC. This chain uses TRBV5-5 with TRBJ1-2, with D tentatively TRBD1 (5 bases). Germline CDR1 SGHKS, CDR2 YYEKEE (reference sequence). The CDR3 consists of 12 residues. V was pared by 4 bases and J by 4 bases, with 8 bases between.

The V call is TRBV5-4, the J call TRBJ2-5; 10 nucleotides align to TRBD2. The germline gives CDR1 SGHNT, CDR2 YYREEE (reference sequence). The V gene end was trimmed by 0 bases and the J gene end by 4 bases; junction bases not matched to a gene: 3. The CDR3 runs 15 residues. The CDR3 nucleotides are TGTGCCAGCAGCTTGGTTCCTAGCGGGGGAGAGACCCAGTACTTC. Its protein product is CASSLVPSGGETQYF.

V is TRBV6-1 and J is TRBJ1-1; 8 nucleotides align to TRBD1. The germline V gene encodes CDR1 MNHNS and CDR2 SASEGT. The CDR3 is made up of 14 amino acids. With V trimmed by 4 bases and J by 1 base, 2 bases remained unmatched. DNA for the CDR3: TGTGCCAGCAGTGGGACAGGGAGGAACACTGAAGCTTTCTTT. Protein sequence: CASSGTGRNTEAFF.

CDR3 DNA sequence: TGTGCCAGCAGAATAGCGGGGCCATTCTACGAGCAGTACTTC. Translating it yields CASRIAGPFYEQYF. The gene calls are TRBV6-5 and TRBJ2-5; 8 bases line up with TRBD2. The DNA end lines up better with TRBJ2-7; the J call may be wrong. The CDR3 has 14 amino acids. In germline, CDR1 is MNHEY, CDR2 SVGAGI.

This clone has only a few counts. V usage is TRBV28 and J usage is TRBJ1-1; 12 bases fit TRBD1. CDR3 length equals 17 residues. CDR1 is MDHEN, CDR2 SYDVKM, per germline. The junction had 8 bases not matched to a gene; V was cut back by 5 bases and J by 1 base. The CDR3 sequence is CASSTSGTGGTNTEAFF. The CDR3 nucleotides are TGTGCCAGCAGTACTTCCGGGACAGGGGGCACGAACACTGAAGCTTTCTTT.

The rearrangement joins TRBV11-2 to TRBJ1-1, with D uncertain. Trimming took off 1 base at V and 10 bases at J, with 13 bases between the two ends. From germline, CDR1 is SGHAT and CDR2 FQNNGV. The CDR3 has 13 amino acids. CDR3 coding DNA: TGTGCCAGCAGCTTAGGGCCCCATAATGGAGCTTTCTTT. Translated, it gives CASSLGPHNGAFF. Based on the CDR3 plus reference TRBV11-2 and TRBJ1-1, the full variable domain is EAGVAQSPRYKIIEKRQSVAFWCNPISGHATLYWYQQILGQGPKLLIQFQNNGVVDDSQLPKDRFSAERLKGVDSTLKIQPAKLEDSAVYLCASSLGPHNGAFFGQGTRLTVV.

This chain joins TRBV28 and TRBJ1-2; D is undetermined. V shed 5 bases and J shed 8 bases, with 12 bases lying between them. The germline gives CDR1 MDHEN, CDR2 SYDVKM. CDR3 length: 12 residues. Here the CDR3 DNA reads TGTGCCAGCAGTCCGGGTCGTGGGGGCTACACCTTC. It specifies CASSPGRGGYTF.

This sequence joins TRBV5-1 and TRBJ2-7; TRBD1 is a possible D gene (6 bases). The CDR3 extends over 13 amino acids. Trimming stripped 5 bases from V and 2 bases from J, with 11 bases between. Germline CDR1 SGHRS, CDR2 YFSETQ. For the CDR3, the DNA is TGCGCCAGCAGAACAGGGAATGCCTACGAGCAGTACTTC. Amino acids: CASRTGNAYEQYF.

This clone was detected once. V and J are TRBV4-1 and TRBJ1-2, with D unclear. The germline V gene encodes CDR1 MGHRA and CDR2 YSYEKL. Deletions cut 0 bases from V and 4 bases from J, with 12 bases between. The CDR3 extends over 15 amino acids. In DNA form, the CDR3 reads TGCGCCAGCAGCCAAGATATTACGGCCAGCTATGGCTACACCTTC. This encodes CASSQDITASYGYTF.

The V and J genes are TRBV14 and TRBJ2-1, with 8 bases aligning to TRBD2. This CDR3 has 15 residues. With 2 bases clipped from V and 8 bases from J, the junction kept 8 bases outside the gene matches. The V gene's germline CDR1 is SGHDN and CDR2 FVKESK. CDR3 nucleotide sequence: TGTGCCAGCAGCCAAAAATTCTGGCGGGGGGATGAGCAGTTCTTC. Its protein product is CASSQKFWRGDEQFF.